The clone carrying this TCR beta chain is classed as medium-sized (0.01 to 0.1%) by frequency. What it recognizes is unknown. These data originate in a study of CXCR3-negative and CXCR3-positive naive CD8 T cells. Study-wide background: Total TRB output reached about 135 million reads, about 1.5 +/- 0.3 million per library. Whole-study findings and limits: Similar TRBV-TRBJ usage characterized naive CXCR3-negative and CXCR3-positive cells; memory cells differed. Compared with CXCR3-negative naive cells, CXCR3-positive naive cells showed more hydrophobic TRB CDR3s. The study found comparably high diversity in both naive subsets and much lower diversity in memory CD8+ cells.

The method, 5' RACE with UMI labels, was used to prepare the TRB cDNA libraries. TCRdb reprocessed the 5' RACE reads and keeps a single row for each CDR3 protein, giving no DNA. The table counts roughly 6,600 distinct CDR3 sequences; less than 1.5% lies in the top ten. Germline V gene lookup returns CDR1 MGHRA and CDR2 YSYEKL. CDR3 size: 18 residues. The TCR comes from a human donor in good health. Some clones in this sample may be carry-over from other donors' samples. Sequences were obtained from naive CXCR3+ CD8+ T cells from blood. Specified subset: CD45RO-CCR7+CD27+CD95- naive CD8+ T cells expressing CXCR3 (TNR3+). This chain connects TRBV4-1 to TRBJ1-6; the TCRdb call, TRBD1, lacks DNA for checking. This chain's CDR3 is CASSQDRRGQGLNSPLHF.